This T cell receptor beta chain was recorded in a study of response to subunit inactivated influenza vaccine. The CDR3 is 13 amino acids. V lost 4 bases, J lost 4 bases, and 0 bases stayed unmatched. Germline assignment: CDR1 SGHTA and CDR2 FQGNSA. Many counts were recorded for this clonotype. Its antigen remains unidentified. TCRdb recomputed calls from the RT-PCR reads with MiXCR, one row per CDR3 protein. The table records 500,000 to 600,000 distinct CDR3 sequences, approximately 7.6% of them present only once. Whole-study findings and limits: Few new T cells, the authors suggested, are recruited by each seasonal influenza vaccination.

The source material was PBMCs from blood, sampled less than 25 months after vaccination. The V gene is TRBV7-2, the J gene TRBJ1-2; 10 nucleotides match TRBD1. This clonotype originated in a man aged 45-69 years who received an inactivated influenza vaccine. CDR3 protein: CASSWTGGYGYTF. DNA for the CDR3: TGTGCCAGCAGCTGGACAGGGGGCTATGGCTACACCTTC. Full variable domain (outside the CDR3, taken from reference TRBV7-2 and TRBJ1-2): GAGVSQSPSNKVTEKGKDVELRCDPISGHTALYWYRQSLGQGLEFLIYFQGNSAPDKSGLPSDRFSAERTGGSVSTLTIQRTQQEDSAVYLCASSWTGGYGYTFGSGTRLTVV.